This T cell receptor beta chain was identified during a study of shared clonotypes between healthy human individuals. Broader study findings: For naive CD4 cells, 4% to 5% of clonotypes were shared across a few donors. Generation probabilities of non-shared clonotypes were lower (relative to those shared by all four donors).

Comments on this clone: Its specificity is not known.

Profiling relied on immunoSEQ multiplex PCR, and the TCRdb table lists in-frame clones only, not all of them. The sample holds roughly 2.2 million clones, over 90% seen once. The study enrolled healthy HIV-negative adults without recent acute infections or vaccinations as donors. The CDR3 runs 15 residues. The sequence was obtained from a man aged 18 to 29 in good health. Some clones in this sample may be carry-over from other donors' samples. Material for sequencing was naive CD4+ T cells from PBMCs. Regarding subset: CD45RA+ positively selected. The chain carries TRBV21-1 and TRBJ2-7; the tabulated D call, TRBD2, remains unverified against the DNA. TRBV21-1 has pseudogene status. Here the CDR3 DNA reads TGTGCCAGCAGAGCGATGCTAGCGGGAGCGGGAGAGCAGTACTTC. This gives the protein CASRAMLAGAGEQYF.